One sample yielded the 6 T cell receptor beta chains listed below, sequenced in a study of T-cell reconstitution after alpha-beta-depleted transplantation in children. Preparation of the TCRbeta library involved a method that used unique molecular identifiers. MiXCR, run by TCRdb on the PCR reads, gives a single entry per CDR3 protein. The table shows about 72,000 distinct CDR3 sequences, with 7.3% occurring only once. This material consisted of PBMCs from the stem cell graft donor, taken from the stem cell graft. The origin of the receptors is a human donor who donated a stem cell graft to a child with acute lymphoblastic leukemia.

The chain uses TRBV12-3 or TRBV12-4 and TRBJ2-1; D unclear. The germline V and J ends were trimmed by 7 bases and 1 base, with 14 bases remaining between them. The CDR3 totals 15 residues. As DNA, the CDR3 is TGTGCCAGCATCCTCACATGTTTTTCCTACAATGAGCAGTTCTTC. This encodes CASILTCFSYNEQFF.

This chain links TRBV6-5 with TRBJ1-1; 8 nucleotides match TRBD1. Unmatched junction bases numbered 17, after V lost 8 bases and J lost 9 bases. This CDR3 comprises 15 residues. Germline CDR1 and CDR2: MNHEY and SVGAGI. The DNA for the CDR3 is TGTGCCAGCTTAGATCGAGGACAGGGTAACCTTAAAGCTTTCTTT. Translating gives CASLDRGQGNLKAFF.

Many counts were recorded for this clonotype. V usage is TRBV5-1 and J usage is TRBJ2-2; 10 bases line up with TRBD2. This CDR3 region has 16 residues. The germline CDR1 and CDR2 sequences are SGHRS and YFSETQ. Trimming cost V 4 bases and J 8 bases; bases outside gene matches: 11. This CDR3 reads CASSRSGRAEPGELFF. The CDR3 nucleotides are TGCGCCAGCAGCCGGAGCGGGAGGGCCGAACCAGGGGAGCTGTTTTTT.

This clonotype showed up many times. The rearrangement uses TRBV29-1 and TRBJ2-1; perhaps TRBD2 as D (6 bases). V lost 1 base and J lost 0, with 22 bases in between. CDR1 and CDR2 from the germline V gene are SQVTM and ANQGSEA. CDR3 size: 19 residues. The CDR3: CSVEGMVRENLSSYNEQFF. The CDR3 DNA follows: TGCAGCGTTGAAGGAATGGTACGGGAGAACTTAAGCTCCTACAATGAGCAGTTCTTC.

The chain couples TRBV19 to TRBJ2-7, with 8 bases fitting TRBD2. Germline assignment: CDR1 LNHDA and CDR2 SQIVND (reference sequence). The CDR3 contains 14 residues. The junction had 6 bases not matched to a gene; V was cut back by 6 bases and J by 2 bases. The CDR3 region has the DNA TGTGCCAGTAGCACCACTAGCGGAACCTACGAGCAGTACTTC. Its translation: CASSTTSGTYEQYF.

The table lists this clonotype with a few counts. The CDR3 coding sequence is TGTGCCAGCAGCGACACTAGCGGGGCGACCTACGAGCAGTACTTC. Protein product: CASSDTSGATYEQYF. The V call is TRBV7-2, the J call TRBJ2-7; 10 bases agree with TRBD2. This CDR3 spans 15 amino acids. From germline, CDR1 is SGHTA and CDR2 FQGNSA. V trimming: 5 bases; J trimming: 2 bases; junction bases outside the gene matches: 6.